A selection of T cell receptor beta chains follows, all from one sample in a study of shared clonotypes between healthy human individuals. Produced via immunoSEQ multiplex PCR; TCRdb's table is partial and in-frame only. The sample records around 1,100,000 clones, 60% to 80% being singletons. The specimen was memory CD4+ T cells from PBMCs. The receptors were gathered from a man between 18 and 35 years old in good health. Some clones in this sample may be carry-over from other donors' samples. Each CDR3 is given with its conserved first and last residue. Each record gives: V gene, clone size, CDR3 protein. Size values are once, few and many counts, or a class for expanded clones, and some rows have none.

v_call: TRBV30; clone_size: NA; cdr3_aa: CAWSVSPDLFDYGYTF
v_call: TRBV19; clone_size: NA; cdr3_aa: CASSTHRDRSNYGYTF
v_call: TRBV7-9; clone_size: NA; cdr3_aa: CAASRDTYTGELFF
v_call: TRBV2; clone_size: NA; cdr3_aa: CASSEQGQGSETQYF
v_call: TRBV14; clone_size: many; cdr3_aa: CASSQDVGWFARNF
v_call: TRBV5-4; clone_size: NA; cdr3_aa: CASSTASGNTYEQYF
v_call: TRBV14; clone_size: NA; cdr3_aa: CASSSRPGLLMGYEQYF
v_call: TRBV5-6; clone_size: NA; cdr3_aa: CASSLARAWETQYF
v_call: TRBV6-5; clone_size: many; cdr3_aa: CASRLPGGAGEQYF
v_call: TRBV20-1; clone_size: few; cdr3_aa: CSAPRGTEAFF
v_call: TRBV27; clone_size: once; cdr3_aa: CASRDRGGGANVLTF
v_call: TRBV5-1; clone_size: few; cdr3_aa: CASSLTSGRNTGELFF
v_call: TRBV5-6; clone_size: NA; cdr3_aa: CASIRGRMNTEAFF
v_call: TRBV6-5; clone_size: NA; cdr3_aa: CASTHGGRANEQFF
v_call: TRBV25-1; clone_size: NA; cdr3_aa: CASSDGTSVLEQYF
v_call: TRBV5-1; clone_size: NA; cdr3_aa: CASSLGERQPQHF
v_call: TRBV2; clone_size: NA; cdr3_aa: CASTLGGPNTEAFF
v_call: TRBV15; clone_size: NA; cdr3_aa: CAASRVSGSYNEQFF
v_call: TRBV11-2; clone_size: few; cdr3_aa: CASSLALGNTEAFF
v_call: TRBV6-1; clone_size: NA; cdr3_aa: CASSGTDGIQPQHF
v_call: TRBV5-6; clone_size: NA; cdr3_aa: CASSRTGGNQPQHF
v_call: TRBV28; clone_size: NA; cdr3_aa: CASSGGTDTLAFF
v_call: TRBV11-2; clone_size: NA; cdr3_aa: CASSFNGREQFF
v_call: TRBV11-2; clone_size: NA; cdr3_aa: CASSLGERGNTGELFF
v_call: TRBV7-9; clone_size: NA; cdr3_aa: CASSQSGGRSYEQYF
v_call: TRBV4-2; clone_size: NA; cdr3_aa: CASSRTKVISGNTIYF
v_call: TRBV5-6; clone_size: NA; cdr3_aa: CASSSTQGHNEKLFF
v_call: TRBV7-8; clone_size: NA; cdr3_aa: CASTTTGLATDTQYF
v_call: TRBV7-8; clone_size: many; cdr3_aa: CASSLEGELFF
v_call: TRBV6-1; clone_size: NA; cdr3_aa: CASSGQTGETQYF